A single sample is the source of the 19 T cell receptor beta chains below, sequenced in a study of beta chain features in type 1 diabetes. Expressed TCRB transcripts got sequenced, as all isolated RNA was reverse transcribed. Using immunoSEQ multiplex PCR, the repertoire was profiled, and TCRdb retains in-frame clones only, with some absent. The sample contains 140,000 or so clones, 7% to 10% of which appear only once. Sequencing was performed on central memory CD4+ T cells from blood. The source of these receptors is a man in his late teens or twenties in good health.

CDR3 DNA: TGCGCCAGCAGCTTGGAAATAGTAGGGGCCACTGGAAACACCATATATTTT. It translates to CASSLEIVGATGNTIYF. The rearrangement joins TRBV5-1 to TRBJ1-3; weak D call: TRBD1 (5 bases). The V and J ends lost 0 bases and 2 bases respectively, with 15 bases between them. The CDR3 loop spans 17 amino acids. Germline V gives CDR1 SGHRS, CDR2 YFSETQ.

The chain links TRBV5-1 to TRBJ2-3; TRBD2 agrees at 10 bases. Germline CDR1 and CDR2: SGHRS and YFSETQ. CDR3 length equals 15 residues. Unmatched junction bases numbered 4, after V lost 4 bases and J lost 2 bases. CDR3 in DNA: TGCGCCAGCAGCGACCTAGCGGGGGACACAGATACGCAGTATTTT. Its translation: CASSDLAGDTDTQYF. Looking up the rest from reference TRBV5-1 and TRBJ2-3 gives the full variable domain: KAGVTQTPRYLIKTRGQQVTLSCSPISGHRSVSWYQQTPGQGLQFLFEYFSETQRNKGNFPGRFSGRQFSNSRSEMNVSTLELGDSALYLCASSDLAGDTDTQYFGPGTRLTVL.

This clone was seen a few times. The chain's CDR3 is CASSRRGAGEKLFF. In DNA form, the CDR3 reads TGTGCCAGCAGCCGACGGGGGGCTGGAGAAAAACTGTTTTTT. The chain combines TRBV9 with TRBJ1-4; D might be TRBD1 (6 bases). Germline V CDR1 and CDR2: SGDLS, YYNGEE. This CDR3 contains 14 residues. V was shortened by 4 bases and J by 8 bases, with 15 bases between the two germline ends.

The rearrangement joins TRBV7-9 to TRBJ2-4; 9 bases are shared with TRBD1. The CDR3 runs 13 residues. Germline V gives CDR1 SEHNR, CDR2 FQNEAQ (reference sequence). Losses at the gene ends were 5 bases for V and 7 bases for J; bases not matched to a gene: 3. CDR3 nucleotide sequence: TGTGCCAGCAGCATCGGACAGGGGAACATTCAGTACTTC. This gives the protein CASSIGQGNIQYF. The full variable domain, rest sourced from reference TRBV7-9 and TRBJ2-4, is DTGVSQNPRHKITKRGQNVTFRCDPISEHNRLYWYRQTLGQGPEFLTYFQNEAQLEKSRLLSDRFSAERPKGSFSTLEIQRTEQGDSAMYLCASSIGQGNIQYFGAGTRLSVL.

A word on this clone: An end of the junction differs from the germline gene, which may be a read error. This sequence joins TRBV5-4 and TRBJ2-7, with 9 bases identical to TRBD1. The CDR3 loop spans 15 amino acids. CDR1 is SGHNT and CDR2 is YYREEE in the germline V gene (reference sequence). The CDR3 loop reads CASSLGGTGSSERYF. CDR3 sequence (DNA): TGTGCCAGCAGCCTAGGGGGGACAGGGAGTAGCGAGCGGTACTTC. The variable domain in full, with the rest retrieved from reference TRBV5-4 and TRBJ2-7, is ETGVTQSPTHLIKTRGQQVTLRCSSQSGHNTVSWYQQALGQGPQFIFQYYREEENGRGNFPPRFSGLQFPNYSSELNVNALELDDSALYLCASSLGGTGSSERYFGPGTRLTVT.

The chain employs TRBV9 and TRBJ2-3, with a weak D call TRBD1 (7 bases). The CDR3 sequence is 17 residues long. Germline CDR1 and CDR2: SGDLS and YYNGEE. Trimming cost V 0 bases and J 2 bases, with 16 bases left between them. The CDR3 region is CASSVEVGRGDTDTQYF. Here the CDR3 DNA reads TGTGCCAGCAGCGTAGAGGTGGGCAGGGGGGACACAGATACGCAGTATTTT.

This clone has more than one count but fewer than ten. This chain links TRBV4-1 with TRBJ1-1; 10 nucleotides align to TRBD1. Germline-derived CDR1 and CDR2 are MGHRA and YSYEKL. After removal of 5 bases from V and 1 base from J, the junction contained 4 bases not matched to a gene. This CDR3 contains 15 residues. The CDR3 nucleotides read TGCGCCAGCAGCGTTCGGGACAGGGGGAACACTGAAGCTTTCTTT. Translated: CASSVRDRGNTEAFF.

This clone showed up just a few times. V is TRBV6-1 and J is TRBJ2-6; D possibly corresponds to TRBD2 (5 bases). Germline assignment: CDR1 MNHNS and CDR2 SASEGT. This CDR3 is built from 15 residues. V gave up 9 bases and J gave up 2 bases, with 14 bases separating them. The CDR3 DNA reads TGTGCCAGTCGCGGACCGACTACTGGGGCCAACGTCCTGACTTTC. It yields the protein CASRGPTTGANVLTF.

The CDR3 loop reads CASSVQGETQYF. In DNA form, the CDR3 reads TGTGCCAGCAGCGTACAGGGGGAGACCCAGTACTTC. This chain connects TRBV9 to TRBJ2-5; D is possibly TRBD1 (6 bases). The germline gives CDR1 SGDLS, CDR2 YYNGEE. V was clipped by 1 base and J by 5 bases, with 6 bases between them. The CDR3 extends over 12 amino acids.

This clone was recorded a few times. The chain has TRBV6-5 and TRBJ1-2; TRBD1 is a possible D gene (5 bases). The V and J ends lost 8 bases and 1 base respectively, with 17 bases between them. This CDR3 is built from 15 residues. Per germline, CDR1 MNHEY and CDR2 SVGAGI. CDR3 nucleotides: TGTGCCAGCTCACCACGGGGGGGGAATAACTATGGCTACACCTTC. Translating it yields CASSPRGGNNYGYTF.

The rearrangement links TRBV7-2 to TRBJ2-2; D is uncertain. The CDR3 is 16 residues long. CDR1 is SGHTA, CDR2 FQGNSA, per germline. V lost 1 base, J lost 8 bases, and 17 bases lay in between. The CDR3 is CASSLDIAAVTGELFF. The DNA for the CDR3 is TGTGCCAGCAGCTTAGATATCGCGGCTGTGACTGGGGAGCTGTTTTTT. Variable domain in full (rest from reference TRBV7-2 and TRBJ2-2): GAGVSQSPSNKVTEKGKDVELRCDPISGHTALYWYRQSLGQGLEFLIYFQGNSAPDKSGLPSDRFSAERTGGSVSTLTIQRTQQEDSAVYLCASSLDIAAVTGELFFGEGSRLTVL.

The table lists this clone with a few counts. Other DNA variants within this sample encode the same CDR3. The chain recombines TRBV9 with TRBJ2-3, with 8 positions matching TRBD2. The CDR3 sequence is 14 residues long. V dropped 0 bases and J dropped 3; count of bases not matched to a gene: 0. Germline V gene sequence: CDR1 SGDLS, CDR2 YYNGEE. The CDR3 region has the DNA TGTGCCAGCAGCGTAGAGCGGGGGACAGATACGCAGTATTTT. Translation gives CASSVERGTDTQYF. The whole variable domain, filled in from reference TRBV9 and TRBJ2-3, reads DSGVTQTPKHLITATGQRVTLRCSPRSGDLSVYWYQQSLDQGLQFLIQYYNGEERAKGNILERFSAQQFPDLHSELNLSSLELGDSALYFCASSVERGTDTQYFGPGTRLTVL.

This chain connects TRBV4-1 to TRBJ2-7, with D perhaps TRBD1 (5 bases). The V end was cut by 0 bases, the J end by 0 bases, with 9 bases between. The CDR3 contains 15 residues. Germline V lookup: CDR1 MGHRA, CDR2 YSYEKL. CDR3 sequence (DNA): TGCGCCAGCAGCCAAGAACAGGTTCGCTCCTACGAGCAGTACTTC. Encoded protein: CASSQEQVRSYEQYF.

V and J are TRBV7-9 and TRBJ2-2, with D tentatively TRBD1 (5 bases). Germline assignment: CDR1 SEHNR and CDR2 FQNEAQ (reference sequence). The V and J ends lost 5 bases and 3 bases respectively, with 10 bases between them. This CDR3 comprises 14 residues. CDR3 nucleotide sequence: TGTGCCAGCAGCCCATCAGGGTACACCGGGGAGCTGTTTTTT. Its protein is CASSPSGYTGELFF.

The CDR3 sequence: CASKRGEEYEQYF. In DNA, the CDR3 is TGTGCCAGTAAGCGGGGTGAAGAATACGAGCAGTACTTC. The J gene is TRBJ2-7, the V gene TRBV19, with 7 positions matching TRBD2. CDR1 and CDR2 (germline): LNHDA, SQIVND (reference sequence). The CDR3 has 13 residues. Losses at the gene ends were 7 bases for V and 4 bases for J; bases not matched to a gene: 7.

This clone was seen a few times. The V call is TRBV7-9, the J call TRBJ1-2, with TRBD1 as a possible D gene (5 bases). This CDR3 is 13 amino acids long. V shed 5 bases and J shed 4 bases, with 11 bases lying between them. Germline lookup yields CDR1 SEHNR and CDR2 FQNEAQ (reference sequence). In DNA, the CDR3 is TGTGCCAGCAGCATGATCAGGGCCTATGGCTACACCTTC. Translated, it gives CASSMIRAYGYTF.

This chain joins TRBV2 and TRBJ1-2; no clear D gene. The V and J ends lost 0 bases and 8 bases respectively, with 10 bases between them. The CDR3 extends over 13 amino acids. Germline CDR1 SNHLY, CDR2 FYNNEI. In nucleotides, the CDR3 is TGTGCCAGCAGTGAAGCGGGCCGGCCGGGCTACACCTTC. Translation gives CASSEAGRPGYTF.

In DNA, the CDR3 is TGTGCCAGCAGCTTAGCGGCGAGGGGGGAAAAACTGTTTTTT. Its translation is CASSLAARGEKLFF. V and J are TRBV7-2 and TRBJ1-4; D is perhaps TRBD1 (6 bases). Germline V gene sequence: CDR1 SGHTA, CDR2 FQGNSA. The CDR3 consists of 14 residues. V lost 0 bases, J lost 8 bases, and 10 bases lay in between.

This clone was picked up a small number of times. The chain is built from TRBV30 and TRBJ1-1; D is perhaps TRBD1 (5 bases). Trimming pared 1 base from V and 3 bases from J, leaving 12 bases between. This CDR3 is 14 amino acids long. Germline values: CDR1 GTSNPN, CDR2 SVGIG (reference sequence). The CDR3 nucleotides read TGTGCCTGGAGTGGGGGGGGGAGATACACTGAAGCTTTCTTT. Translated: CAWSGGGRYTEAFF.